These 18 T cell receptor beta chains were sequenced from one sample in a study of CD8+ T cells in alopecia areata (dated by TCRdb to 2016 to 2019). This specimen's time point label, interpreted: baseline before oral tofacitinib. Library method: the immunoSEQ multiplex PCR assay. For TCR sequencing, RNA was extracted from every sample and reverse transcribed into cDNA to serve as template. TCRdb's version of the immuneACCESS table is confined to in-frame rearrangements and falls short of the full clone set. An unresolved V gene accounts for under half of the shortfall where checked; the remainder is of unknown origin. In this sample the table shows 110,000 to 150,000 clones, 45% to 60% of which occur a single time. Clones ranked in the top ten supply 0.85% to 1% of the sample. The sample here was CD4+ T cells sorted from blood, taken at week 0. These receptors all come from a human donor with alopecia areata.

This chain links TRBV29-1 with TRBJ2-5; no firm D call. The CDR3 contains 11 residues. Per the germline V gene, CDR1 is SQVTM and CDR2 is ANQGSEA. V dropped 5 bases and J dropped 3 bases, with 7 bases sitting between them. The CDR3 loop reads CSVTAKETQYF. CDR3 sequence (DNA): TGCAGCGTTACAGCTAAAGAGACCCAGTACTTC.

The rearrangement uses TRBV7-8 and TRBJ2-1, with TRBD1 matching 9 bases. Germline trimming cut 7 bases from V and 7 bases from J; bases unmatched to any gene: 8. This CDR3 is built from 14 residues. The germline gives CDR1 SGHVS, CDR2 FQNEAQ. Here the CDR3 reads CASTDRGGGNEQFF. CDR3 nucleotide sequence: TGTGCCAGCACCGACAGGGGGGGAGGAAATGAGCAGTTCTTC. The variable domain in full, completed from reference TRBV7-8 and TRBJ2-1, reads GAGVSQSPRYKVAKRGQDVALRCDPISGHVSLFWYQQALGQGPEFLTYFQNEAQLDKSGLPSDRFFAERPEGSVSTLKIQRTQQEDSAVYLCASTDRGGGNEQFFGPGTRLTVL.

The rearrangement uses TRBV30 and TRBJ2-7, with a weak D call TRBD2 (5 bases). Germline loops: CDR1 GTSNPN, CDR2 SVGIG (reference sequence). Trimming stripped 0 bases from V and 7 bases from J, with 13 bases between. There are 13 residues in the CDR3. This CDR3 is CAWSVLSPGEQYF. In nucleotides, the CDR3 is TGTGCCTGGAGTGTACTGTCCCCGGGGGAGCAGTACTTC. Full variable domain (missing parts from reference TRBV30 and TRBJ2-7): SQTIHQWPATLVQPVGSPLSLECTVEGTSNPNLYWYRQAAGRGLQLLFYSVGIGQISSEVPQNLSASRPQDRQFILSSKKLLLSDSGFYLCAWSVLSPGEQYFGPGTRLTVT.

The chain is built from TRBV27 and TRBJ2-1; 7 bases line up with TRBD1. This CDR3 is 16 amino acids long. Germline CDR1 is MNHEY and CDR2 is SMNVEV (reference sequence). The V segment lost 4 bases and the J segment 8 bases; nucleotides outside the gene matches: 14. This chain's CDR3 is CASSSRRQGVPHEQFF. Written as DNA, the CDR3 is TGTGCCAGCAGTTCCCGCAGGCAGGGGGTTCCTCATGAGCAGTTCTTC.

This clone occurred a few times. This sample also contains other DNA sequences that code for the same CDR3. CDR3 DNA: TGTGCCTGGTCTCGACGGGGGACTGAAGCTTTCTTT. It specifies CAWSRRGTEAFF. This chain connects TRBV30 to TRBJ1-1, with D perhaps matching TRBD1 (5 bases). This CDR3 contains 12 residues. CDR1 GTSNPN and CDR2 SVGIG come from the germline V gene (reference sequence). Trimming stripped 5 bases from V and 5 bases from J, with 12 bases between.

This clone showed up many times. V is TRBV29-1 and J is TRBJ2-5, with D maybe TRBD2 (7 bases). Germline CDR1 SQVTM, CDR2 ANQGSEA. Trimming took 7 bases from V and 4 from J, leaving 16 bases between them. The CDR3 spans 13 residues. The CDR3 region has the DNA TGCAGCGCCGAGGGGGGGCGCGGAGAGACCCAGTACTTC. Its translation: CSAEGGRGETQYF.

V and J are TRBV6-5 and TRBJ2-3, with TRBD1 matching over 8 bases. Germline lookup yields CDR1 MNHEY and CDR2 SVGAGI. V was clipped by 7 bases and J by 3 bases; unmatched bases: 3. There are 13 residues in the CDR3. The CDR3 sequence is CASTGQGTDTQYF. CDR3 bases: TGTGCCAGCACCGGACAGGGAACAGATACGCAGTATTTT.

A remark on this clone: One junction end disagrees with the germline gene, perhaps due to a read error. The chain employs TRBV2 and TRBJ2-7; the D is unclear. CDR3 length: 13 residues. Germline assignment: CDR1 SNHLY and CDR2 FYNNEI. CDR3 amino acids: CASSEESSYEQYF. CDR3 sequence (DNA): TGTGCCAGCAGCGAAGAATCCTCCTACGAGCAGTACTTC.

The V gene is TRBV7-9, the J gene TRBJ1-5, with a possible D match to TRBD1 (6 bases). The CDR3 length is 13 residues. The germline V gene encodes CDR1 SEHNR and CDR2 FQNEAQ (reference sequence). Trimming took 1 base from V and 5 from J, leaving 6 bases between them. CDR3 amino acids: CASSLGGHQPQHF. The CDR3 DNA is TGTGCCAGCAGCTTAGGGGGGCATCAGCCCCAGCATTTT.

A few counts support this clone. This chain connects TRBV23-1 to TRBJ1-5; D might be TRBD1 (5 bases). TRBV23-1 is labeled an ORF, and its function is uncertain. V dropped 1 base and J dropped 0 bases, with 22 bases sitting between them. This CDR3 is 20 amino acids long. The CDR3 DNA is TGCGCCAGCAGTCAATGGGGGACCCCGGGCTCCTCATATAGCAATCAGCCCCAGCATTTT. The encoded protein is CASSQWGTPGSSYSNQPQHF.

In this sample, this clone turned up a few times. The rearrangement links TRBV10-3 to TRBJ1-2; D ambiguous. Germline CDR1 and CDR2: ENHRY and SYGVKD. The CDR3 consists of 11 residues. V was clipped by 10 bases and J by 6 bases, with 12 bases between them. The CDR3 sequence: CASSNTNGYTF. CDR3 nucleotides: TGTGCCAGCAGCAACACGAATGGCTACACCTTC.

The CDR3 sequence: CASSLGQGEYEQYF. The CDR3 DNA sequence: TGTGCCAGCAGCCTGGGACAGGGAGAGTACGAGCAGTACTTC. The chain couples TRBV11-2 to TRBJ2-7; 9 bases fit TRBD1. Germline-derived CDR1 and CDR2 are SGHAT and FQNNGV. With V trimmed by 5 bases and J by 4 bases, 6 bases remained unmatched. The CDR3 runs to 14 residues.

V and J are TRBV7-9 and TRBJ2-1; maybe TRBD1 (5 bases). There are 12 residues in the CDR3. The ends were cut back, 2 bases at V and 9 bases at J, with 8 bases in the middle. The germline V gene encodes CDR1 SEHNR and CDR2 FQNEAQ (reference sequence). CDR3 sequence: CASSLQGTEQFF. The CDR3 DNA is TGTGCCAGCAGCTTACAGGGAACTGAGCAGTTCTTC.

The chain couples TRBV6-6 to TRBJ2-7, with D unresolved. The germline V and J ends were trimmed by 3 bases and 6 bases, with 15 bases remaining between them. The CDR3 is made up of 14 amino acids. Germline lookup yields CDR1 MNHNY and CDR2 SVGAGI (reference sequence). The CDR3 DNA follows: TGTGCCAGCAGTTATACTCCTCAAGTGGCCGAGCAGTACTTC. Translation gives CASSYTPQVAEQYF.

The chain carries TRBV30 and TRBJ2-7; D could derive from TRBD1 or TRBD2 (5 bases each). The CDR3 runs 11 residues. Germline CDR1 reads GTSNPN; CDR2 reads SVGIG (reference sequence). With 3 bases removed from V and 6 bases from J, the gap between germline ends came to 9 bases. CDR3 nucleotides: TGTGCCTGGAGGGGGGTTGTCGAGCAGTACTTC. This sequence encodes CAWRGVVEQYF.

CDR3 sequence (DNA): TGTGCCAGCAGTTTCGCGGGGCGGGTGCGGGAGACCCAGTACTTC. It is translated as CASSFAGRVRETQYF. The rearrangement joins TRBV11-1 to TRBJ2-5; weak D call: TRBD2 (6 bases). Germline lookup yields CDR1 SGHAT and CDR2 FQDESV (reference sequence). V lost 6 bases and J 5 bases, leaving 19 bases between the germline ends. CDR3 size: 15 residues.

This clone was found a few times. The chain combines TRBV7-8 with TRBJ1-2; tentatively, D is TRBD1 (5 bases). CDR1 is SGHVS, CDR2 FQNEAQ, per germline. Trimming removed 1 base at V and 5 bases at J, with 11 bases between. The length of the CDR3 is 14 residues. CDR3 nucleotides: TGTGCCAGCAGCTTAGTTGGGGCGGAATATGGCTACACCTTC. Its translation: CASSLVGAEYGYTF.

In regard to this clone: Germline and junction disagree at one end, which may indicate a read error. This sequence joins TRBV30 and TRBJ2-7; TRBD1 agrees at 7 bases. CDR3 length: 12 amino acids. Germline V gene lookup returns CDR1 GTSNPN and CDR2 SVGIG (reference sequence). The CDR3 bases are TGTGCCTGGAGTCCCAGGGACAGTTACATTGTTTTC. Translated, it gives CAWSPRDSYIVF.